The clone carrying this T cell receptor (beta chain) was counted once. What it binds is not known. With V trimmed by 6 bases and J by 0 bases, 6 bases remained unmatched. Germline V gene data show CDR1 as SGHTS and CDR2 as YDEGEE. The CDR3 totals 16 residues. This sample was included in a study of OX40 agonist ivuxolimab in advanced cancers. About the research overall: Patients with hepatocellular carcinoma, melanoma, renal cell or head and neck cancer made up the dose-escalation patients. Prior anti-PD-1, anti-PD-L1 or anti-CTLA-4 therapy did not bar entry, and approximately 40% had some.

Clones were sequenced by immunoSEQ multiplex PCR, and TCRdb holds only the in-frame ones, with some missing. The data show about 43,000 clones, with approximately 91% seen just once and 15% to 20% held by the top ten. Study outcomes and limitations: The study did not work out the antigen specificity of the expanded peripheral T cells. Relative to CD4+, CD8+ T cells held more expanded clones on average.

The receptor was isolated from an adult with an advanced solid tumor such as melanoma, head and neck, liver or kidney cancer. The chain employs TRBV5-8 and TRBJ2-7, with 13 bases aligning to TRBD2. The sequences come from CD4+ or CD8+ T cells sorted from blood, collected in a trial of the OX40 agonist ivuxolimab. The CDR3 nucleotides are TGTGCCAGCAACGGACTAGCGGGGGACATCTCCTACGAGCAGTACTTC. Translation: CASNGLAGDISYEQYF.